These 25 T cell receptor beta chains share one sample of origin, sequenced in a study of identical twins. TCRdb recomputed calls from the 5' RACE reads with MiXCR, one row per CDR3 protein. The sample shows around 490,000 distinct CDR3 sequences, approximately 14% of them seen only once. These data were likewise used in another study, on yellow fever vaccine responses in identical twins.

The material sequenced was CD4+ T cells sorted from blood. The source is a young woman in good health.

This clonotype was counted a few times. The rearrangement uses TRBV7-3 and TRBJ2-3, with 9 bases fitting TRBD1. V lost 7 bases and J lost 2; bases outside the gene matches: 7. This CDR3 is 15 amino acids long. The germline CDR1 and CDR2 sequences are SGHTA and FQGTGA. The CDR3 DNA is TGTGCCAGCACCCTAACAGGGGGCCACACAGATACGCAGTATTTT. Its protein is CASTLTGGHTDTQYF. Full variable domain (rest looked up from reference TRBV7-3 and TRBJ2-3): GAGVSQTPSNKVTEKGKYVELRCDPISGHTALYWYRQSLGQGPEFLIYFQGTGAADDSGLPNDRFFAVRPEGSVSTLKIQRTERGDSAVYLCASTLTGGHTDTQYFGPGTRLTVL.

The chain joins TRBV20-1 to TRBJ1-2, with D possibly matching TRBD1 (6 bases). Germline CDR1 and CDR2: DFQATT and SNEGSKA (reference sequence). The CDR3 is 16 amino acids. V was pared by 3 bases and J by 0 bases, with 17 bases between. The CDR3 region has the DNA TGCAGTGCTAGTGAGACAGGTCATAGGGCTAACTATGGCTACACCTTC. This gives the protein CSASETGHRANYGYTF.

V gene TRBV6-1 combines with J gene TRBJ2-5; perhaps TRBD1 as D (6 bases). This CDR3 spans 15 amino acids. CDR1 MNHNS and CDR2 SASEGT come from the germline V gene. Between the trimmed V and J ends, which lost 1 base and 5 bases, there was a span of 14 bases. The CDR3 region has the DNA TGTGCCAGCAGTGAAGTGGGGGCGAGGGCGGAGACCCAGTACTTC. It is translated as CASSEVGARAETQYF.

V and J are TRBV14 and TRBJ2-1; D possibly matches TRBD1 or TRBD2 (5 bases each). The CDR3 has 13 residues. Germline V gene data show CDR1 as SGHDN and CDR2 as FVKESK. The V gene lost 1 base and the J gene lost 11 bases, with 12 bases spanning the gap. This CDR3 is CASSQALRGQQFF. CDR3 bases: TGTGCCAGCAGCCAAGCACTTCGGGGCCAGCAGTTCTTC. The complete variable domain, with remaining parts taken from reference TRBV14 and TRBJ2-1, reads EAGVTQFPSHSVIEKGQTVTLRCDPISGHDNLYWYRRVMGKEIKFLLHFVKESKQDESGMPNNRFLAERTGGTYSTLKVQPAELEDSGVYFCASSQALRGQQFFGPGTRLTVL.

The gene calls are TRBV6-5 and TRBJ2-2; 9 bases align to TRBD1. The CDR3 length is 17 residues. V shed 4 bases and J 0 bases; nucleotides not matched to a gene: 6. Germline V gives CDR1 MNHEY, CDR2 SVGAGI. This CDR3 is CASSWDRALANTGELFF. The CDR3 DNA follows: TGTGCCAGCAGTTGGGACAGGGCGCTTGCGAACACCGGGGAGCTGTTTTTT.

This clonotype was recorded once. This chain connects TRBV7-6 to TRBJ2-1, with D possibly being TRBD2 (6 bases). Germline CDR1 SGHVS, CDR2 FNYEAQ. Trimming took 2 bases from V and 8 from J, leaving 19 bases between them. This CDR3 spans 16 amino acids. CDR3 bases: TGTGCCAGCAGCTTATTAGCGGAGGGGCCGTCCGATGAGCAGTTCTTC. It specifies CASSLLAEGPSDEQFF. The whole variable domain, remainder taken from reference TRBV7-6 and TRBJ2-1, is GAGVSQSPRYKVTKRGQDVALRCDPISGHVSLYWYRQALGQGPEFLTYFNYEAQQDKSGLPNDRFSAERPEGSISTLTIQRTEQRDSAMYRCASSLLAEGPSDEQFFGPGTRLTVL.

This clonotype was seen a handful of times. The V and J genes are TRBV27 and TRBJ2-5; the D call may be TRBD1 or TRBD2 (6 bases each). V dropped 11 bases and J dropped 4 bases, with 17 bases sitting between them. Germline lookup yields CDR1 MNHEY and CDR2 SMNVEV (reference sequence). This CDR3 region has 13 residues. CDR3 amino acids: CACGRGGGETQYF. In nucleotides, the CDR3 is TGTGCCTGTGGCCGAGGGGGAGGAGAGACCCAGTACTTC.

In this sample, this clonotype turned up a few times. The chain joins TRBV5-1 to TRBJ2-2; D gene ambiguous. Trimming shortened V by 5 bases and J by 1 base, and 12 bases separated the two germline ends. In germline, CDR1 is SGHRS, CDR2 YFSETQ. The CDR3 covers 15 residues. Here the CDR3 DNA reads TGCGCCAGCAGAATGGAGACCGGGAACACCGGGGAGCTGTTTTTT. Translating it yields CASRMETGNTGELFF. The whole variable domain, filled in from reference TRBV5-1 and TRBJ2-2, reads KAGVTQTPRYLIKTRGQQVTLSCSPISGHRSVSWYQQTPGQGLQFLFEYFSETQRNKGNFPGRFSGRQFSNSRSEMNVSTLELGDSALYLCASRMETGNTGELFFGEGSRLTVL.

The table lists this clonotype with many counts. This rearrangement joins TRBV7-8 to TRBJ2-4, with D tentatively TRBD1 (6 bases). Trimming shortened V by 5 bases and J by 10 bases, and 15 bases separated the two germline ends. Germline CDR1 is SGHVS and CDR2 is FQNEAQ. This CDR3 contains 13 residues. This CDR3 is CASSLGPQGIQYF. In DNA form, the CDR3 reads TGTGCCAGCAGCCTAGGTCCCCAGGGGATTCAGTACTTC.

In this sample, this clonotype turned up a few times. This rearrangement joins TRBV12-3 or TRBV12-4 to TRBJ2-5; D unresolved. Trimming left V 7 bases short and J 3 bases short, with 18 bases between. The CDR3 contains 15 residues. The CDR3 bases are TGTGCCAGCACCTCGCACCGCGCTGGGGAAGAGACCCAGTACTTC. It codes for CASTSHRAGEETQYF.

This clonotype was counted between two and nine times. J is TRBJ2-1 and V is TRBV24-1, with D uncertain. Deletions cut 6 bases from V and 9 bases from J, with 11 bases between. CDR3 length: 12 amino acids. From germline, CDR1 is KGHDR and CDR2 SFDVKD. The CDR3 sequence: CATSNTVGEQFF. CDR3 DNA sequence: TGTGCCACCAGTAATACAGTAGGTGAGCAGTTCTTC.

The V call is TRBV7-9, the J call TRBJ2-3, with 7 bases matching TRBD1. The CDR3 runs 14 residues. CDR1 is SEHNR, CDR2 FQNEAQ, per germline (reference sequence). The ends lost 5 bases at V and 5 bases at J; junction bases unmatched: 7. CDR3 sequence (DNA): TGTGCCAGCAGCCCTCAGGACAGGAGAGATACGCAGTATTTT. This gives the protein CASSPQDRRDTQYF.

There are a few counts of this clonotype. The rearrangement uses TRBV7-6 and TRBJ2-1, with 7 positions matching TRBD1. CDR1 and CDR2 from the germline V gene are SGHVS and FNYEAQ. The CDR3 covers 15 residues. J lost 5 bases, V lost 2 bases, and 6 bases had no gene match. The CDR3 here is CASSLIQGINNEQFF. Written as DNA, the CDR3 is TGTGCCAGCAGCTTAATACAGGGGATAAACAATGAGCAGTTCTTC.

The V gene is TRBV4-2, the J gene TRBJ1-2; D not certain. The CDR3 extends over 15 amino acids. Germline V CDR1 and CDR2: LGHNA, YNFKEQ. The V end lost 0 bases, the J end lost 4 bases, and 12 bases lay between the germline ends. CDR3 in DNA: TGTGCCAGCAGCCAAGAGCATCTGGGGATCTATGGCTACACCTTC. It yields the protein CASSQEHLGIYGYTF.

The chain couples TRBV4-1 to TRBJ1-6, with 10 bases fitting TRBD1. Germline values: CDR1 MGHRA, CDR2 YSYEKL. V dropped 1 base and J dropped 7; count of bases not matched to a gene: 7. CDR3 length: 17 amino acids. CDR3 nucleotide sequence: TGCGCCAGCAGCCAAGGGTTAGGGACAGGGGTGAATTCACCCCTCCACTTT. This encodes CASSQGLGTGVNSPLHF.

This clonotype was seen just once. V and J are TRBV21-1 and TRBJ2-3; the DNA was not used to check the table's D call, TRBD2. TRBV21-1 is reported as a pseudogene. The CDR3 extends over 15 amino acids. DNA for the CDR3: TGTGCCAGCTCGGGTCTAGCGAAATCCACAGATACGCAGTATTTT. Its protein is CASSGLAKSTDTQYF.

The chain combines TRBV29-1 with TRBJ2-7, with D unclear. CDR1 is SQVTM, CDR2 ANQGSEA, per germline. This CDR3 is built from 13 residues. Between the trimmed V and J ends, which lost 4 bases and 2 bases, there was a span of 12 bases. The CDR3 DNA reads TGCAGCGTTGCCTCCTTGGGCCCCTACGAGCAGTACGTC. It translates to CSVASLGPYEQYV.

CDR3 nucleotide sequence: TGTGCCAGCAGCCCCCAGGGGGGGGGGAACACCGGGGAGCTGTTTTTT. Translating gives CASSPQGGGNTGELFF. This chain links TRBV7-3 with TRBJ2-2; possibly TRBD1 or TRBD2 for D (7 bases each). Per the germline V gene, CDR1 is SGHTA and CDR2 is FQGTGA. The CDR3 covers 16 residues. V was pared by 5 bases and J by 1 base, with 14 bases between.

The CDR3 loop is CASSPAATYEQYF. For the CDR3, the DNA is TGCGCCAGCAGTCCGGCGGCAACCTACGAGCAGTACTTC. The chain couples TRBV10-2 to TRBJ2-7; no clear D gene. Trimming removed 5 bases at V and 2 bases at J, with 10 bases between. The V gene's germline CDR1 is WSHSY and CDR2 SAAADI. This CDR3 spans 13 amino acids.

This clonotype was seen more than once but under ten times. The rearrangement uses TRBV18 and TRBJ2-7, with 7 bases matching TRBD1. The V and J ends lost 6 bases and 5 bases, in that order; junction bases with no gene match: 7. CDR1 KGHSH and CDR2 LQKENI come from the germline V gene. CDR3 length: 13 amino acids. CDR3 sequence reads: CASSLQGLDEQYF. The CDR3 DNA reads as TGTGCCAGCTCGTTACAGGGGCTCGACGAGCAGTACTTC.

The V and J genes are TRBV5-1 and TRBJ2-6; D is ambiguous. The CDR3 totals 15 residues. Germline assignment: CDR1 SGHRS and CDR2 YFSETQ. The V and J ends lost 4 bases and 0 bases respectively, with 8 bases between them. As DNA, the CDR3 is TGCGCCAGCAGCCCCGTTCTCTCTGGGGCCAACGTCCTGACTTTC. Translated, it gives CASSPVLSGANVLTF.

This clonotype has at least ten counts. The rearrangement uses TRBV5-1 and TRBJ2-2; D uncertain. The CDR3 spans 14 residues. V shed 4 bases and J shed 3 bases, with 10 bases lying between them. Germline loops: CDR1 SGHRS, CDR2 YFSETQ. The CDR3 DNA reads TGCGCCAGCAGCAACACAGCCGACACCGGGGAGCTGTTTTTT. Its translation is CASSNTADTGELFF.

This clonotype was counted ten times or more. This chain links TRBV9 with TRBJ2-1, with D possibly being TRBD2 (5 bases). V was pared by 3 bases and J by 8 bases, with 15 bases between. Germline-derived CDR1 and CDR2 are SGDLS and YYNGEE. The CDR3 is 14 amino acids. The CDR3: CASSAQEGLYEQFF. Written as DNA, the CDR3 is TGTGCCAGCAGCGCCCAAGAGGGCCTGTATGAGCAGTTCTTC.

The V call is TRBV4-1, the J call TRBJ2-7; D possibly corresponds to TRBD2 (6 bases). Germline CDR1 is MGHRA and CDR2 is YSYEKL. The CDR3 extends over 15 amino acids. V was trimmed by 0 bases and J by 6 bases, leaving 15 bases between them. CDR3 in amino acids: CASSQETRRVGEQYF. In DNA, the CDR3 is TGCGCCAGCAGCCAAGAGACTAGGAGGGTCGGCGAGCAGTACTTC.

This clonotype was observed a handful of times. The rearrangement links TRBV20-1 to TRBJ2-7; D may be TRBD1 (5 bases). V shed 3 bases and J shed 5 bases, with 11 bases lying between them. This CDR3 comprises 12 residues. Germline V gene sequence: CDR1 DFQATT, CDR2 SNEGSKA (reference sequence). CDR3 nucleotide sequence: TGCAGTGCTAGCAGGACAAACGACGAGCAGTACTTC. It is translated as CSASRTNDEQYF.